Sequencing of this T cell receptor (beta chain) was carried out in a study of response to subunit inactivated influenza vaccine. Study-level points and caveats: It was the authors' suggestion that each seasonal influenza vaccination recruits few new T cells.

Only a few counts were recorded for this clonotype. Its cognate antigen is unknown. The germline gene is not matched at one end of the junction; a read error may be the cause. This CDR3 region has 16 residues. Per germline, CDR1 KGHSH and CDR2 LQKENI. TCRdb independently ran MiXCR on the RT-PCR reads; one entry per CDR3 protein. The data contain approximately 700,000 distinct CDR3 sequences, about 15% of them singletons. The chain recombines TRBV18 with TRBJ1-1, with D perhaps matching TRBD1 (5 bases). This receptor was taken from a man over 45 who received an inactivated influenza vaccine. Sequenced here: PBMCs from blood, sampled roughly 15 days before vaccination. The CDR3 loop reads CASSPQGAAMNTEAFF. The CDR3 coding sequence is TGTGCCAGCTCGCCACAAGGGGCAGCGATGAACACTGAAGCTTTCTTT.